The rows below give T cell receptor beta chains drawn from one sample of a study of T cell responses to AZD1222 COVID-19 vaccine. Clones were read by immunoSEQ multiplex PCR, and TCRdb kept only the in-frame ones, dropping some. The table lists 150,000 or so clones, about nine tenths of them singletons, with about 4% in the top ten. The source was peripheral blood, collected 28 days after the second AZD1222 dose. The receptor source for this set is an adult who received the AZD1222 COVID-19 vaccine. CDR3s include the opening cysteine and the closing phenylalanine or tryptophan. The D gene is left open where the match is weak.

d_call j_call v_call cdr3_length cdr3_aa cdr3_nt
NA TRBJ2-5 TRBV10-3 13 CAVNGYLQETQYF TGTGCCGTCAACGGTTACCTTCAAGAGACCCAGTACTTC
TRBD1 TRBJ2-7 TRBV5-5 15 CASSYKADRDYEQYF TGTGCCAGCAGCTACAAGGCGGACAGGGACTACGAGCAGTACTTC
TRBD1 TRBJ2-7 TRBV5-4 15 CASSPTGGKSYEQYF TGTGCCAGCAGCCCCACAGGGGGGAAATCCTACGAGCAGTACTTC
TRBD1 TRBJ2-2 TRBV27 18 CASSLSYLGQANTGELFF TGTGCCAGCAGTTTATCGTACTTAGGACAGGCGAACACCGGGGAGCTGTTTTTT
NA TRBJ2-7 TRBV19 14 CASSPQMQGYEQYF TGTGCCAGTAGCCCACAAATGCAGGGATACGAGCAGTACTTC
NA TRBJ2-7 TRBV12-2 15 CASRPTTSYKAEQYF TGTGCAAGTCGCCCCACGACTAGTTATAAAGCCGAGCAGTACTTC
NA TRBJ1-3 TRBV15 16 CATSRDLRTSGNTIYF TGTGCCACCAGCAGAGATCTCAGAACCTCTGGAAACACCATATATTTT
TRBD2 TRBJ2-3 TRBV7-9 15 CASSLSGGSTDTQYF TGTGCCAGCAGCTTAAGCGGGGGGAGCACAGATACGCAGTATTTT
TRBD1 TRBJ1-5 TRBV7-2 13 CASSLPGGQPQHF TGTGCCAGCAGCTTACCAGGGGGCCAGCCCCAGCATTTT
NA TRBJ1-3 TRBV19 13 CASATNSGNTIYF TGTGCCAGCGCGACCAACTCTGGAAACACCATATATTTT
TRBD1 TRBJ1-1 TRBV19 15 CATNRDRVMNTEAFF TGTGCCACAAACCGGGACAGGGTAATGAACACTGAAGCTTTCTTT
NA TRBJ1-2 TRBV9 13 CASSAESVYGYTF TGTGCCAGCAGCGCGGAGAGCGTGTATGGCTACACCTTC
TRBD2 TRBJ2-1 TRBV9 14 CASSPRLANNEQFF TGTGCCAGCAGCCCTCGACTAGCAAACAATGAGCAGTTCTTC
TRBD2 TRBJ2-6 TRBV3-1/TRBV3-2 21 CASSPPGLAGGPGSGANVLTF TGTGCCAGCAGCCCCCCGGGACTAGCGGGGGGGCCAGGTTCTGGGGCCAACGTCCTGACTTTC
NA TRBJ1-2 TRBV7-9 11 CASSLQGGYTF TGTGCCAGCAGCTTGCAGGGCGGCTACACCTTC
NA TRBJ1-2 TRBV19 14 CASSISTTIDGYTF TGTGCCAGTAGTATCTCCACTACCATCGACGGCTACACCTTC
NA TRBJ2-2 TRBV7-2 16 CASSSFGTSVAGELFF TGTGCCAGCAGCTCTTTCGGGACGTCGGTGGCCGGGGAGCTGTTTTTT
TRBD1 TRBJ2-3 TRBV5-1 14 CASRRQGSPDTQYF TGCGCCAGCAGAAGACAGGGCAGCCCTGATACGCAGTATTTT
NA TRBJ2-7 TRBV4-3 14 CASSLNSGAYEQYF TGCGCCAGCAGCCTCAATAGCGGTGCCTACGAGCAGTACTTC
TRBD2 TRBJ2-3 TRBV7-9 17 CAAEGSGGVLSTDTQYF TGTGCCGCCGAGGGGAGCGGGGGGGTCCTTAGCACAGATACGCAGTATTTT
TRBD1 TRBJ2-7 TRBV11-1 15 CASSSRDRGRWEQYF TGTGCCAGCAGCTCCCGGGACAGGGGGCGCTGGGAGCAGTACTTC
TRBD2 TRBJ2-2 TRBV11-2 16 CASSPAAGGQSGELFF TGTGCCAGCAGCCCGGCGGCGGGAGGCCAGTCCGGGGAGCTGTTTTTT